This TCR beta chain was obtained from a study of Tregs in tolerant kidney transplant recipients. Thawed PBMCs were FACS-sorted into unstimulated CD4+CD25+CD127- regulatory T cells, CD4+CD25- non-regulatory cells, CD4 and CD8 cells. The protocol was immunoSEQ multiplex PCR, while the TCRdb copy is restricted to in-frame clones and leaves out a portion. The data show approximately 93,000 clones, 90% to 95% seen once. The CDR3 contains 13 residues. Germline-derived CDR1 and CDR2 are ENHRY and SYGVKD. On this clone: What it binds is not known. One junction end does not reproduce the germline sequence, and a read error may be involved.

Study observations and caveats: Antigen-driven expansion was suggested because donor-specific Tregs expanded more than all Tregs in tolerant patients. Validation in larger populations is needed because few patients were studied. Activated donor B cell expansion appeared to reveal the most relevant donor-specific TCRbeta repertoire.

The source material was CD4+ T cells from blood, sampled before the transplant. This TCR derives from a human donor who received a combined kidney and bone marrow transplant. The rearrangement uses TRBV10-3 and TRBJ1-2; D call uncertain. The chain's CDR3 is CAISADLNYGYTF. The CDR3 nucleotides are TGTGCCATCAGTGCGGATCTTAACTATGGCTACACCTTT.